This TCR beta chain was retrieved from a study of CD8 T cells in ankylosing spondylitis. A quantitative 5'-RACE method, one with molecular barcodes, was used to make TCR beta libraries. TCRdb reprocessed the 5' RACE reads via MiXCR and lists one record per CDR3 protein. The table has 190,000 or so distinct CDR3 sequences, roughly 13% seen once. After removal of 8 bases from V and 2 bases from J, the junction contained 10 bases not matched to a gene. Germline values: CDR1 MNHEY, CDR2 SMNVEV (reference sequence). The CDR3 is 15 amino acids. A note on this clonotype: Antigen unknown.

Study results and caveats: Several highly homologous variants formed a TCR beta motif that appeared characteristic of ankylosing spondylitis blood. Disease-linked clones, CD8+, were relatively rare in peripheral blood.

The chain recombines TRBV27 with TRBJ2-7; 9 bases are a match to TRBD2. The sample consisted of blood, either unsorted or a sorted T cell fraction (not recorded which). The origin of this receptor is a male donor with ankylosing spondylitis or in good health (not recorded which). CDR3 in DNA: TGTGCCAGCTCCCCTGGGGCTAGCGGGACCTACGAGCAGTACTTC. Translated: CASSPGASGTYEQYF.